The 6 T cell receptor beta chains below were found in one sample sequenced in a study of blood T cell repertoires in COVID-19. Clones were read by immunoSEQ multiplex PCR, and TCRdb kept only the in-frame ones, dropping some. The data show approximately 200,000 clones, approximately 81% seen once. The sequenced sample was peripheral blood. These receptors were taken from a woman over 75 with acute or convalescent COVID-19.

This chain links TRBV23-1 with TRBJ1-5; D is possibly TRBD1 (5 bases). TRBV23-1 has ORF status, its function being uncertain. The CDR3 has 14 residues. V was shortened by 1 base and J by 4 bases, with 8 bases between the two germline ends. The CDR3 loop reads CASSQYSGNQPQHF. The CDR3 DNA is TGCGCCAGCAGTCAATACTCAGGGAATCAGCCCCAGCATTTT.

V and J are TRBV6-5 and TRBJ1-2; D remains ambiguous. Germline CDR1 is MNHEY and CDR2 is SVGAGI. The germline V and J ends were trimmed by 6 bases and 8 bases, with 22 bases remaining between them. CDR3 size: 15 residues. The CDR3 nucleotides read TGTGCCAGCAGAGACCGCGTGACTGAACTATACGGCTACACCTTC. It is translated as CASRDRVTELYGYTF.

The chain joins TRBV10-3 to TRBJ1-4; D is ambiguous. The CDR3 has 16 residues. V was clipped by 3 bases and J by 0 bases, with 11 bases between them. Germline V gene lookup returns CDR1 ENHRY and CDR2 SYGVKD. In DNA form, the CDR3 reads TGTGCCATCAGTGAACAGATTATTGCAACTAATGAAAAACTGTTTTTT. This codes for CAISEQIIATNEKLFF.

The chain has TRBV19 and TRBJ1-6; a weak D match, TRBD1 (5 bases). This CDR3 contains 15 residues. Germline V gene sequence: CDR1 LNHDA, CDR2 SQIVND (reference sequence). V shed 5 bases and J shed 8 bases, with 16 bases lying between them. The CDR3 DNA follows: TGTGCCAGTAGTTTAGCAGGGCGCCACGATTCACCCCTCCACTTT. Translation: CASSLAGRHDSPLHF.

The chain joins TRBV2 to TRBJ2-3; the D is unclear. V lost 6 bases and J lost 2, with 12 bases in between. The CDR3 runs to 14 residues. The germline V gene has CDR1 SNHLY and CDR2 FYNNEI. CDR3 in amino acids: CASRRTDNTDTQYF. In DNA, the CDR3 is TGTGCCAGCAGGAGAACTGATAACACAGATACGCAGTATTTT.

This clone was found once. The chain is built from TRBV4-2 and TRBJ2-2; maybe TRBD2 (7 bases). The V and J ends lost 4 bases and 4 bases respectively, with 19 bases between them. The CDR3 spans 17 residues. CDR1 is LGHNA and CDR2 is YNFKEQ in the germline V gene. The CDR3 loop reads CASSPREGGPGTGELFF. The CDR3 DNA reads as TGTGCCAGCAGCCCCAGGGAGGGGGGGCCGGGCACCGGGGAGCTGTTTTTT.